Shown below are 6 T cell receptor beta chains from a single sample sequenced in a study of T cells in Graves' hyperthyroidism and ophthalmopathy (dated by TCRdb to between 2018 and 2021). To prepare the library, multiplex PCR was applied. The run used an Illumina HiSeq 2000. TCR beta CDR3 regions were amplified from RNA transcripts. The first round of RT-PCR for the TCR CDR3 was performed with the HTBI primer set and the Qiagen OneStep RT-PCR kit. TCRdb ran its own pipeline on the public reads, namely fastp trimming at Q25 and MiXCR clone calling, and kept in-frame beta chains. Rows matching on CDR3 protein sequence are summarized as one entry with the most common DNA and genes. The sample includes 300,000 to 350,000 distinct CDR3 sequences, with roughly 23% observed a single time. The ten largest clones take up around 50% of the sample. Sequenced: blood. The receptors come from a woman aged 50 to 65 with Graves' hyperthyroidism.

The V and J genes are TRBV6-1 and TRBJ2-3; 16 nucleotides align to TRBD2. CDR1 MNHNS and CDR2 SASEGT come from the germline V gene. The CDR3 extends over 19 amino acids. The ends lost 5 bases at V and 5 bases at J; junction bases unmatched: 13. The CDR3 here is CASSSRGPGLAGGKDTQYF. The CDR3, as DNA: TGTGCCAGCAGTTCCCGGGGTCCGGGACTAGCGGGGGGGAAAGATACGCAGTATTTT.

The chain employs TRBV28 and TRBJ2-1, with D perhaps matching TRBD2 (5 bases). The V and J ends lost 6 bases and 5 bases respectively, with 14 bases between them. The CDR3 covers 14 residues. Germline CDR1 and CDR2: MDHEN and SYDVKM. As DNA, the CDR3 is TGTGCCAGCAGGCACGGCGGGCTCAACAATGAGCAGTTCTTC. Protein sequence: CASRHGGLNNEQFF.

The table lists this clonotype with many counts. The V call is TRBV15, the J call TRBJ1-5; weak D call: TRBD1 (6 bases). This CDR3 spans 15 amino acids. V was trimmed by 1 base and J by 4 bases, leaving 11 bases between them. Germline CDR1 and CDR2: LNHNV and YYDKDF (reference sequence). The CDR3 nucleotides are TGTGCCACCAGCAGAGCGCAGGGGACGAATCAGCCCCAGCATTTT. Its translation: CATSRAQGTNQPQHF.

This clonotype was found many times. V and J are TRBV4-2 and TRBJ1-5; D remains unclear. Per germline, CDR1 LGHNA and CDR2 YNFKEQ. There are 15 residues in the CDR3. The germline V and J ends were trimmed by 0 bases and 6 bases, with 12 bases remaining between them. The CDR3 region has the DNA TGTGCCAGCAGCCAAGATATCGCGAGGACTCAGCCCCAGCATTTT. Protein sequence: CASSQDIARTQPQHF.

This clonotype was picked up many times. The chain is built from TRBV28 and TRBJ1-1; D might be TRBD1 (6 bases). Germline V gives CDR1 MDHEN, CDR2 SYDVKM. CDR3 length equals 15 residues. Trimming left V 6 bases short and J 7 bases short, with 21 bases between. The CDR3 DNA sequence: TGTGCCAGCAGGGACCAGAGGACAGTTCGTGATGAAGCTTTCTTT. Translation: CASRDQRTVRDEAFF.

V is TRBV9 and J is TRBJ1-3, with D possibly being TRBD1 (5 bases). Germline V gene lookup returns CDR1 SGDLS and CDR2 YYNGEE. CDR3 size: 15 residues. V shed 0 bases and J shed 2 bases, with 9 bases lying between them. The CDR3 protein is CASSVVTDPGNTIYF. For the CDR3, the DNA is TGTGCCAGCAGCGTAGTGACAGACCCTGGAAACACCATATATTTT.